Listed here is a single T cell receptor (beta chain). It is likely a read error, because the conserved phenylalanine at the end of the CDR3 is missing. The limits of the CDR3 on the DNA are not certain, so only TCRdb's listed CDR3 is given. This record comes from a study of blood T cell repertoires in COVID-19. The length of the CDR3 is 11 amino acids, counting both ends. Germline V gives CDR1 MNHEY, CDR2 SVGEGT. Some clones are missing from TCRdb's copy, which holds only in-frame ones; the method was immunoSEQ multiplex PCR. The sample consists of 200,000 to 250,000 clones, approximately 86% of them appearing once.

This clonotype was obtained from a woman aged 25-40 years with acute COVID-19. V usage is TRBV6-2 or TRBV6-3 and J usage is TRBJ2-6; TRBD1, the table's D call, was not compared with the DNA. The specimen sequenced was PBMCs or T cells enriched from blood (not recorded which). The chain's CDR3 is CASSFPGTGVI.